This T cell receptor (beta chain) was sequenced for a study of CD8+CD57+ T cells in acquired aplastic anemia. On the study more broadly: Sorted CD4+ and CD8+ cells yielded DNA averaging approximately 3 ug.

Only patients with CD8+CD57+ cell expansion on flow cytometry were chosen for sequencing. The blood sampling took place in patients who had so far received no therapy. Worth noting for this clonotype: Its antigen remains unknown.

Per the germline V gene, CDR1 is KGHSH and CDR2 is LQKENI. Deletions cut 5 bases from V and 11 bases from J, with 15 bases between. The CDR3 consists of 12 residues. TCR beta VDJ and CDR3 were profiled, and genomic DNA was the template. In TCRdb, the reads were re-called with MiXCR into one record per CDR3 protein. The sample has 170,000 or so distinct CDR3 sequences, around 48% seen once. Study-level points and caveats: Controls did not differ significantly from patients in CD8+ Simpson's diversity. Patients shared approximately 30 CD8+ CDR3 sequences with controls.

Sequencing used sorted CD4+, CD8+, or CD8+CD57+ T cells (not recorded which) from PBMCs. This sequence joins TRBV18 and TRBJ1-1; a weak D match, TRBD1 (6 bases). This clonotype originated in a human donor with aplastic anemia. The CDR3 protein is CASSSFGRGAFF. DNA of the CDR3: TGTGCCAGCTCATCTTTTGGTAGGGGGGCTTTCTTT.